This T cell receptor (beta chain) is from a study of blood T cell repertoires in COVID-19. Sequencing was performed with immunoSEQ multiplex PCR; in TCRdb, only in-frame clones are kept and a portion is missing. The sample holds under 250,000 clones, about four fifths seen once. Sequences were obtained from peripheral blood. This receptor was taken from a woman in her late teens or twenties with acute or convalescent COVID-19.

CDR3 loop: CASSIDYAGVYEQYF. In DNA, the CDR3 is TGTGCCAGTAGTATAGATTACGCGGGAGTGTACGAGCAGTACTTC. This sequence joins TRBV19 and TRBJ2-7; 7 positions agree with TRBD2. The ends lost 0 bases at V and 4 bases at J; junction bases unmatched: 6. This CDR3 comprises 15 residues. The germline V gene has CDR1 LNHDA and CDR2 SQIVND (reference sequence).